This T cell receptor (beta chain) was recovered during a study of neoadjuvant anti-PD-1 for oral cavity cancer. Specified time point: after neoadjuvant nivolumab, at surgical resection. Germline V gives CDR1 MDHEN, CDR2 SYDVKM. V was trimmed by 1 base and J by 8 bases, leaving 8 bases between them. This CDR3 is 12 amino acids long. Two replicates per tumor sample, mostly from approximately 5 ug of genomic DNA. TCRdb's table, derived via immunoSEQ multiplex PCR, lists solely in-frame clones and lacks some. The sample contains approximately 23,000 clones, more than 35% of which appear only once. The sequence came from a person aged 40-85 years with oral cavity squamous cell carcinoma. This chain links TRBV28 with TRBJ1-2; D not resolved. The sample consisted of tumor tissue, taken after nivolumab (anti-PD-1) treatment. CDR3 nucleotide sequence: TGTGCCAGCAGTTTATTTCCTGGGGGCTACACCTTC. Translating it yields CASSLFPGGYTF.